The 8 T cell receptor beta chains given below trace back to one sample, sequenced in a study of naive and memory T cell subsets. Two oligonucleotides, mixed equimolar, formed the beta constant-region primer covering TRBC1 and TRBC2. Four rounds of PCR amplified the ligated cDNA using nested alpha and beta constant-region primers plus SP2. MiXCR, applied by TCRdb to the UMI-ligation and nested PCR reads, yields one record per CDR3 protein. Of roughly 24,000 distinct CDR3 sequences in the sample, 7% to 9% are singletons; the top ten hold about 20%. The sequencing sample was made of central memory CD8+ T cells from blood. These receptors were obtained from a human donor in good health.

This chain uses TRBV28 with TRBJ2-7, with 7 bases fitting TRBD2. The CDR3 contains 12 residues. The junction had 4 bases not matched to a gene; V was cut back by 5 bases and J by 6 bases. Per the germline V gene, CDR1 is MDHEN and CDR2 is SYDVKM. The CDR3 DNA reads as TGTGCCAGCAGTCCCCCGGGGGGCGAGCAGTACTTC. Translated, it gives CASSPPGGEQYF.

This chain joins TRBV20-1 and TRBJ1-1; 7 bases are shared with TRBD1. CDR3 length: 12 amino acids. J was trimmed by 5 bases and V by 5 bases; bases with no gene match: 5. CDR1 and CDR2 (germline): DFQATT, SNEGSKA (reference sequence). The CDR3 reads CSAGQDETEAFF. DNA for the CDR3: TGCAGTGCTGGACAGGATGAGACTGAAGCTTTCTTT.

This clonotype appeared many times. The V and J genes are TRBV24-1 and TRBJ2-1; 9 nucleotides agree with TRBD2. The CDR3 contains 17 residues. V shed 4 bases, J shed 0 bases, and the junction held 6 bases outside the gene matches. CDR1 is KGHDR and CDR2 is SFDVKD in the germline V gene. The CDR3 DNA follows: TGTGCCACCAGTGACCCGACTAGCGGAGGCTCCTACAATGAGCAGTTCTTC. Amino acid sequence: CATSDPTSGGSYNEQFF.

This clonotype turned up a few times. The V gene is TRBV28, the J gene TRBJ2-1; 8 bases fit TRBD2. With 3 bases clipped from V and 3 bases from J, the junction kept 7 bases outside the gene matches. CDR3 length equals 16 residues. The germline V gene has CDR1 MDHEN and CDR2 SYDVKM. The DNA for the CDR3 is TGTGCCAGCAGTTTGGGGAGCGGGAGTGGCTACAATGAGCAGTTCTTC. This translates into CASSLGSGSGYNEQFF.

By share, this clonotype ranks as medium-sized. The genes are TRBV28 and TRBJ2-4; 12 nucleotides match TRBD1. Germline CDR1 is MDHEN and CDR2 is SYDVKM. V shed 7 bases and J 7 bases; nucleotides not matched to a gene: 5. CDR3 length equals 14 residues. CDR3 sequence reads: CASKGTGGRNIQYF. The DNA of the CDR3 is TGTGCCAGCAAAGGGACAGGGGGCCGGAACATTCAGTACTTC.

This clonotype showed up many times. The chain is built from TRBV7-9 and TRBJ2-7; no reliable D call. The CDR3 has 12 residues. Germline V gives CDR1 SEHNR, CDR2 FQNEAQ (reference sequence). Trimming pared 3 bases from V and 2 bases from J, leaving 5 bases between. In nucleotides, the CDR3 is TGTGCCAGCAGCTTTGGGACCTACGAGCAGTACTTC. Amino acid sequence: CASSFGTYEQYF.

This rearrangement joins TRBV6-2 or TRBV6-3 to TRBJ2-7; a possible D gene is TRBD2 (6 bases). CDR1 is MNHEY and CDR2 is SVGEGT in the germline V gene. Trimming left V 3 bases short and J 5 bases short, with 23 bases between. The CDR3 is 17 amino acids. The DNA for the CDR3 is TGTGCCAGCAGTTATTCGTTAATGGGAGGTTCTGGTGACGAGCAGTACTTC. The encoded protein is CASSYSLMGGSGDEQYF.

The table lists this clonotype with many counts. Written as DNA, the CDR3 is TGTGCCAGCAGACCGGGGGTAGTTGCCAATGAGCAGTTCTTC. It yields the protein CASRPGVVANEQFF. The chain links TRBV28 to TRBJ2-1, with D possibly being TRBD2 (6 bases). The CDR3 has 14 amino acids. Trimming removed 6 bases at V and 6 bases at J, with 15 bases between. The germline V gene has CDR1 MDHEN and CDR2 SYDVKM. The full variable domain, with the rest looked up from reference TRBV28 and TRBJ2-1, is DVKVTQSSRYLVKRTGEKVFLECVQDMDHENMFWYRQDPGLGLRLIYFSYDVKMKEKGDIPEGYSVSREKKERFSLILESASTNQTSMYLCASRPGVVANEQFFGPGTRLTVL.